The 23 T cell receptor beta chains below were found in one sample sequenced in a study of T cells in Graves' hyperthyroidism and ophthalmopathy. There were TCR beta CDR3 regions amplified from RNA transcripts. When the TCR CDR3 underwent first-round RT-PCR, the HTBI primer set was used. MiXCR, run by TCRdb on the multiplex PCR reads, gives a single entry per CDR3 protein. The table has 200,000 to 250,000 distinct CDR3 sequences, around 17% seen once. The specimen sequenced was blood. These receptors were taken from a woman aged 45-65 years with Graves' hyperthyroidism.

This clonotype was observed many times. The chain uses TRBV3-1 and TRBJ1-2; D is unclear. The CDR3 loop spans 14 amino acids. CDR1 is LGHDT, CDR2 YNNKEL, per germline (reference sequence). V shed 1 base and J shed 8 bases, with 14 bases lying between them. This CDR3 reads CASSQAGSLQGYTF. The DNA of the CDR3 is TGTGCCAGCAGCCAAGCTGGGTCTCTCCAGGGCTACACCTTC.

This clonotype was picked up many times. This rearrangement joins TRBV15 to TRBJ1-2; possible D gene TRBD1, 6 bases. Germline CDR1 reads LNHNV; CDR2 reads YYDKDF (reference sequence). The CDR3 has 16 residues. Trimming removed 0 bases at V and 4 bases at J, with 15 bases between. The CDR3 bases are TGTGCCACCAGCAGAGAGGGGGACACCCGAGCCTATGGCTACACCTTC. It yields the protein CATSREGDTRAYGYTF.

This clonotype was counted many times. CDR3 amino acids: CASSGVGGRYYEQYF. The CDR3 DNA reads as TGTGCCAGCAGTGGGGTGGGAGGGAGATACTACGAGCAGTACTTC. The chain is built from TRBV11-2 and TRBJ2-7, with 7 bases identical to TRBD2. Losses at the gene ends were 6 bases for V and 3 bases for J; bases not matched to a gene: 11. In germline, CDR1 is SGHAT, CDR2 FQNNGV. This CDR3 is built from 15 residues.

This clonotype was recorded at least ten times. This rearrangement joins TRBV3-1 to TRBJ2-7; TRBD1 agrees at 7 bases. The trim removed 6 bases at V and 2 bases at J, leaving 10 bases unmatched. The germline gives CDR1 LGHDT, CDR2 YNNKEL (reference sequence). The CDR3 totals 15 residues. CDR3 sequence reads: CASSQVDRTTYEQYF. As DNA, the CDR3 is TGTGCCAGCAGTCAGGTGGACAGGACAACCTACGAGCAGTACTTC.

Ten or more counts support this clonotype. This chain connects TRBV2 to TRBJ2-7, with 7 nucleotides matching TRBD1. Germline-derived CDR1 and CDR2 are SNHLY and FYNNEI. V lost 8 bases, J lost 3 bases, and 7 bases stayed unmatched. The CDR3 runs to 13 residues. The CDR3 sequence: CASWDSESYEQYF. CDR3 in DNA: TGTGCCAGCTGGGACAGTGAGAGCTACGAGCAGTACTTC.

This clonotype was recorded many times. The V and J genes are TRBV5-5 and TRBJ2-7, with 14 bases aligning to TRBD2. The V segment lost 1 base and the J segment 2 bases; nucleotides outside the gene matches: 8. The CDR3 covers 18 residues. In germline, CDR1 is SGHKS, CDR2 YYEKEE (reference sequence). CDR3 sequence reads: CASSLLGLAGVAAYEQYF. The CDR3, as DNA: TGTGCCAGCAGCTTGCTGGGACTAGCGGGAGTGGCGGCCTACGAGCAGTACTTC.

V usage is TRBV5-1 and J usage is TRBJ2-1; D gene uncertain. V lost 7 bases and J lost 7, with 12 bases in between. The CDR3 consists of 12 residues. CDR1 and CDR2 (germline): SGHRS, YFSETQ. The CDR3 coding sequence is TGCGCCAGCGGGGATGTGGCGAATGAGCAGTTCTTC. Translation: CASGDVANEQFF.

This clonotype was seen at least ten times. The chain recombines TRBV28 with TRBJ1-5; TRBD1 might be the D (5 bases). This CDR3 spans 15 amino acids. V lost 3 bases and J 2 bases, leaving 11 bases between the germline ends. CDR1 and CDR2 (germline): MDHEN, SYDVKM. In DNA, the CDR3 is TGTGCCAGCAGTTTGGGGGGTCTTGGCAATCAGCCCCAGCATTTT. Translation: CASSLGGLGNQPQHF.

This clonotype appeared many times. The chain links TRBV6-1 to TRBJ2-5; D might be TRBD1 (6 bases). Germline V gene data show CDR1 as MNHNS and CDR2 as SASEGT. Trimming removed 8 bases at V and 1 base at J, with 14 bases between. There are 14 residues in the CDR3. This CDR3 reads CASRWTAGQETQYF. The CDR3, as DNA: TGTGCCAGCCGATGGACAGCCGGCCAAGAGACCCAGTACTTC.

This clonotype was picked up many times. This CDR3 reads CASSPGGQPQHF. CDR3 bases: TGTGCCAGCTCACCAGGGGGTCAGCCCCAGCATTTT. The chain is built from TRBV18 and TRBJ1-5; possible D gene TRBD1, 5 bases. The CDR3 contains 12 residues. In germline, CDR1 is KGHSH, CDR2 LQKENI. V gave up 2 bases and J gave up 6 bases, with 5 bases separating them.

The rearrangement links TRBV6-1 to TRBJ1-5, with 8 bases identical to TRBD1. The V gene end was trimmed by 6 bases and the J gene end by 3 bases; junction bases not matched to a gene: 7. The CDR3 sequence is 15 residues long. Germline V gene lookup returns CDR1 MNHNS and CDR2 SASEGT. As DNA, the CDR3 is TGTGCCAGCAGCTCCCGGGACAGGTTCAATCAGCCCCAGCATTTT. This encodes CASSSRDRFNQPQHF.

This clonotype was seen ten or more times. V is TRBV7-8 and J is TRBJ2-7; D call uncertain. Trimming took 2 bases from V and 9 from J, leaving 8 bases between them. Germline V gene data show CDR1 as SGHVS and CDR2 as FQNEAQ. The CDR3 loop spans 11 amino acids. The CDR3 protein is CASSLSVAQYF. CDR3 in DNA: TGTGCCAGCAGCTTAAGTGTCGCGCAGTACTTC.

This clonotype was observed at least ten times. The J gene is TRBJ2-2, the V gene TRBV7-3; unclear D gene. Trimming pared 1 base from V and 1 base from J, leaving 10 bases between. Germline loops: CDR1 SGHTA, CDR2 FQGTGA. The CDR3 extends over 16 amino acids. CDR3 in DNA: TGTGCCAGCAGCTTAATTACCGGAATGAACACCGGGGAGCTGTTTTTT. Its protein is CASSLITGMNTGELFF.

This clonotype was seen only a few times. The CDR3 region has the DNA TGTGCCAGCAGCTCTGGACGGGACGGGGAGCTGTTTTTT. This translates into CASSSGRDGELFF. The chain recombines TRBV7-3 with TRBJ2-2, with a weak D call TRBD2 (5 bases). V shed 4 bases and J shed 7 bases, with 10 bases lying between them. CDR1 is SGHTA, CDR2 FQGTGA, per germline. The CDR3 extends over 13 amino acids.

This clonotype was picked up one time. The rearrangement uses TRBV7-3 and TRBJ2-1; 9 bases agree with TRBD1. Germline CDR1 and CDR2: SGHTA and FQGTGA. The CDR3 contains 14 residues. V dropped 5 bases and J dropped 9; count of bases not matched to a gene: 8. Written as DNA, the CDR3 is TGTGCCAGCAGCCGAGGACAGGGGCGCGGTGAGCAGTTCTTC. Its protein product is CASSRGQGRGEQFF.

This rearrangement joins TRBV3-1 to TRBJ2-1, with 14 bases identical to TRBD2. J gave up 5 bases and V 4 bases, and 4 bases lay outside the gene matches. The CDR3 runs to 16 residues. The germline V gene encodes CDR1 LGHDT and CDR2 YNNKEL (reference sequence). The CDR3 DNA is TGTGCCAGCAGCCCCCGGGGACTAGCGGGGGACAATGAGCAGTTCTTC. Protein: CASSPRGLAGDNEQFF.

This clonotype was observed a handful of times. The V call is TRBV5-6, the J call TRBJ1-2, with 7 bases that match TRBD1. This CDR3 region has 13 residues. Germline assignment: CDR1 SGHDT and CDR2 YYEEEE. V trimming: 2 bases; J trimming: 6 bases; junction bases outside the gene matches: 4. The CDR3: CASSLGGADGYTF. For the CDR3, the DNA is TGTGCCAGCAGCTTAGGGGGCGCGGATGGCTACACCTTC.

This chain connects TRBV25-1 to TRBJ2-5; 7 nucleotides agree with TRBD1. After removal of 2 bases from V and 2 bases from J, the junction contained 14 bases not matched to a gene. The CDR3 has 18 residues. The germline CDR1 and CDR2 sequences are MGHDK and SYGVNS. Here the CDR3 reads CASSENFVEGARQETQYF. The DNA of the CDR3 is TGTGCCAGCAGTGAAAATTTTGTAGAGGGGGCTAGGCAAGAGACCCAGTACTTC.

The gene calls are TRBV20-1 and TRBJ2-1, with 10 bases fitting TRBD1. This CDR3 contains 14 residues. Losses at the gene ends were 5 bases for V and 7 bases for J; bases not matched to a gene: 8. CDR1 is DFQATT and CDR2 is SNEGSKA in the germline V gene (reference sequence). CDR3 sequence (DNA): TGCAGTGCTCACCCGGGGGGACAGGGGAATGAGCAGTTCTTC. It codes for CSAHPGGQGNEQFF.

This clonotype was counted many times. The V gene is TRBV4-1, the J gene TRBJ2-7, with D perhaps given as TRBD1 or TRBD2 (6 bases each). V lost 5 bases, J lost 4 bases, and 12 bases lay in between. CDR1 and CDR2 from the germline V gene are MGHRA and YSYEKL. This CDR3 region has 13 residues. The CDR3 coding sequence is TGCGCCAGCAGCGGTGGAGGGGGTTACGAGCAGTACTTC. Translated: CASSGGGGYEQYF.

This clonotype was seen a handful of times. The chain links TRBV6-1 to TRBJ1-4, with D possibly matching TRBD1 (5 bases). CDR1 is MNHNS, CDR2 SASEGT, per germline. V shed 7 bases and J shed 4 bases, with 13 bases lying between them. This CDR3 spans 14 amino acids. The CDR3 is CASTQGTHNEKLFF. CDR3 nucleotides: TGTGCCAGCACCCAAGGGACTCATAATGAAAAACTGTTTTTT.

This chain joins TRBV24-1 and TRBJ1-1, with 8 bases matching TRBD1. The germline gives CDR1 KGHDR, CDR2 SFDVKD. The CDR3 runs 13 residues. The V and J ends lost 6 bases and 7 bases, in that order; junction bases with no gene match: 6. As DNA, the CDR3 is TGTGCCACCAGTTCAGGGGGCAATGGTGAAGCTTTCTTT. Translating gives CATSSGGNGEAFF.

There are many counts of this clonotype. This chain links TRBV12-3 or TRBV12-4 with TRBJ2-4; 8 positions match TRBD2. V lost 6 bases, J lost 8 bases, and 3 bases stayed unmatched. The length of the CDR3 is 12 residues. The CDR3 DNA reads TGTGCCAGCAGAGCGGGGGTGGACATTCAGTACTTC. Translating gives CASRAGVDIQYF.